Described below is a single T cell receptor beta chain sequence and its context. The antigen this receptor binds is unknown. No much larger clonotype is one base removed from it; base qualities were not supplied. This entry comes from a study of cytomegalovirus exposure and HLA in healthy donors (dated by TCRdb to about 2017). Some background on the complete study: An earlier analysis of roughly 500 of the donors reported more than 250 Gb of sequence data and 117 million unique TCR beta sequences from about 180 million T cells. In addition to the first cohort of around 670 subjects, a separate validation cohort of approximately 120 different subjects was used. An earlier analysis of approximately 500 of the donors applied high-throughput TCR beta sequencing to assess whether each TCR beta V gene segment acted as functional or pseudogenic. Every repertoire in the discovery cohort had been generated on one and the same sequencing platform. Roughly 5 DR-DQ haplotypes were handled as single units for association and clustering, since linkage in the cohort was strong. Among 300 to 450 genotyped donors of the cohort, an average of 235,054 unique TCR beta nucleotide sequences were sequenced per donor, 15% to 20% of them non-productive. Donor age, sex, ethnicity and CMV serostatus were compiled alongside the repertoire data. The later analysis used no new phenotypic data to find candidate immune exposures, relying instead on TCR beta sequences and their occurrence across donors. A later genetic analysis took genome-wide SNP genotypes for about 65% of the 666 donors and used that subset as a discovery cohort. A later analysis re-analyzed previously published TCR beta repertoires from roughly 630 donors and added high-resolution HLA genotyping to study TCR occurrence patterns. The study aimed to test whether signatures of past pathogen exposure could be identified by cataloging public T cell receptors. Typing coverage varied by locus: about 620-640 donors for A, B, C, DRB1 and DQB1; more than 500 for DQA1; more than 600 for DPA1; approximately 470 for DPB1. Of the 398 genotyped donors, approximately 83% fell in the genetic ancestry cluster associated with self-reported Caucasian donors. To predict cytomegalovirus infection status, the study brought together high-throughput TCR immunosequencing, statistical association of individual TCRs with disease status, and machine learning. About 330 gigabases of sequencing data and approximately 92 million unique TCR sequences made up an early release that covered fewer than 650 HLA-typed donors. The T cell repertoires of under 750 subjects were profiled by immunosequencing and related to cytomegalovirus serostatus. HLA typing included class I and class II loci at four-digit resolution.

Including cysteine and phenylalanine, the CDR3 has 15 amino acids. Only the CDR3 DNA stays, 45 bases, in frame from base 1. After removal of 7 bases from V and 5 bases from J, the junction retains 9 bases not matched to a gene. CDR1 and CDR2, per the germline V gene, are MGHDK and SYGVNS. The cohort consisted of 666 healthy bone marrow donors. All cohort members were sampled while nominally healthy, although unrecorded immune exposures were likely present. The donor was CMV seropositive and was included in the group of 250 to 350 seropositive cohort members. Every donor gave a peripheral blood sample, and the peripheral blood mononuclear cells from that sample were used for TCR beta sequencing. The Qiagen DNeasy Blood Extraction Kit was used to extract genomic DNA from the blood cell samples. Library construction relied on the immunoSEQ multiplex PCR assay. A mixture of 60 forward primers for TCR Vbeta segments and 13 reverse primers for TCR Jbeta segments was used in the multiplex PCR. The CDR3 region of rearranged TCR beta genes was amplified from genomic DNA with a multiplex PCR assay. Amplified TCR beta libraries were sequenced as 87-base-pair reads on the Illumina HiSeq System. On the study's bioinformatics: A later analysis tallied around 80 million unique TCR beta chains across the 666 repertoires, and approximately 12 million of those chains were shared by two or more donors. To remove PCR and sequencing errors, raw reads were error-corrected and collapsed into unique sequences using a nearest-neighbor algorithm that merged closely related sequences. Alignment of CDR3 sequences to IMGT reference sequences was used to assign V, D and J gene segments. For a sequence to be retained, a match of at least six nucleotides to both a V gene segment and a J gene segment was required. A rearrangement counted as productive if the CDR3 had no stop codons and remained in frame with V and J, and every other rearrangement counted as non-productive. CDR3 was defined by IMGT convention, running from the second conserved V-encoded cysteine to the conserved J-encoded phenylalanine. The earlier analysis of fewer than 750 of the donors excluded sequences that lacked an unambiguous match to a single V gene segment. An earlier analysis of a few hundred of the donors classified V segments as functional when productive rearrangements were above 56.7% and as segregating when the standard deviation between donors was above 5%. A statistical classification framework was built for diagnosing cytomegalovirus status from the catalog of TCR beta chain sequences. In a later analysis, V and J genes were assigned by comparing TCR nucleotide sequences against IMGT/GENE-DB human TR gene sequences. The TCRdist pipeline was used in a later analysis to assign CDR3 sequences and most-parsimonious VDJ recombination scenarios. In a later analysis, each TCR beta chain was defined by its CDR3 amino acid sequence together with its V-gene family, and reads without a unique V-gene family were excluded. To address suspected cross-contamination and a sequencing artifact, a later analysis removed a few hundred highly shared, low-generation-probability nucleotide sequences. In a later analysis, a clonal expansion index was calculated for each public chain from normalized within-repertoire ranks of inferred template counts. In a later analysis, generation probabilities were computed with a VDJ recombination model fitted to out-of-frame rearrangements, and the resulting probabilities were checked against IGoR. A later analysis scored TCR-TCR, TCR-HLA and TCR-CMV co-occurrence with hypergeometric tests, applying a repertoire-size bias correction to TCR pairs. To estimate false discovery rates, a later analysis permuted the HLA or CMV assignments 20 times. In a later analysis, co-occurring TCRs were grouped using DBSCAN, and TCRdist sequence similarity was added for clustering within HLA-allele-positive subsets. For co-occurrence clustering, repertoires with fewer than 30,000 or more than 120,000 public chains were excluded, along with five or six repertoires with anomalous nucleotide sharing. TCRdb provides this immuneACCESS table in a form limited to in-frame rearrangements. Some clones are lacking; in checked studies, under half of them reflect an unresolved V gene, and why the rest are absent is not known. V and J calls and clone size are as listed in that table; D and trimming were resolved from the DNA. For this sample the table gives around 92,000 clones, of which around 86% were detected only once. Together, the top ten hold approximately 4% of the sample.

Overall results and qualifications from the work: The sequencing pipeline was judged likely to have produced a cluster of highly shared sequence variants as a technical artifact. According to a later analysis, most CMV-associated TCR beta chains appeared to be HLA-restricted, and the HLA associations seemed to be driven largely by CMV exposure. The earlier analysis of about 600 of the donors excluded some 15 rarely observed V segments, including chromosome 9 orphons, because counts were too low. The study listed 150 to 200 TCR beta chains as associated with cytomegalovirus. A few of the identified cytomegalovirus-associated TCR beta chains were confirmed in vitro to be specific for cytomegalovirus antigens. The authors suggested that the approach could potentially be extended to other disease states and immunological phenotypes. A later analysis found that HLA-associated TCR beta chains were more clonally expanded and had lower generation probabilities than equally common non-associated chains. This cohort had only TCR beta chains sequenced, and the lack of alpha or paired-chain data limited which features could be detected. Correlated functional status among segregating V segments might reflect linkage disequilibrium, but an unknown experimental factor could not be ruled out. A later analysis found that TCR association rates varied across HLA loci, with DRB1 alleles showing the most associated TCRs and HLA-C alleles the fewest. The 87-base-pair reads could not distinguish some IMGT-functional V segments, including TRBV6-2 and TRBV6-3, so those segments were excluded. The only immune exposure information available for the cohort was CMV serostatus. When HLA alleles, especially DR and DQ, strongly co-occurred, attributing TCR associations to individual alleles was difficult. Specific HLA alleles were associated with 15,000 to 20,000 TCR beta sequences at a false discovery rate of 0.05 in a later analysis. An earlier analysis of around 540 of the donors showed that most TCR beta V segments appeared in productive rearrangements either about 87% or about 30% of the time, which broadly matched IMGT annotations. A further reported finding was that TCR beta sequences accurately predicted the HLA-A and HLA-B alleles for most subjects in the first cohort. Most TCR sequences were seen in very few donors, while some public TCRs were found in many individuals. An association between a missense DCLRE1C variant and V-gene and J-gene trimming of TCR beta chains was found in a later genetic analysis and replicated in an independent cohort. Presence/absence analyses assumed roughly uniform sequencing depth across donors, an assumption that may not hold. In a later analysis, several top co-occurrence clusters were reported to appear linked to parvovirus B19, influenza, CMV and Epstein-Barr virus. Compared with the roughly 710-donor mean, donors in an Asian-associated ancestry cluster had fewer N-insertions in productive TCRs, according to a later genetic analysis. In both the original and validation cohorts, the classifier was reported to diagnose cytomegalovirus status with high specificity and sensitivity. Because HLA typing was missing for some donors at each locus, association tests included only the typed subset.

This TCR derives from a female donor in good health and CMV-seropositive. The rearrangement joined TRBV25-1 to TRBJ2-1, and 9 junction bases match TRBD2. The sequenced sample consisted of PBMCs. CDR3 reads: CASTPGLAYNNEQFF. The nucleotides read TGTGCCAGCACCCCGGGACTAGCATACAACAATGAGCAGTTCTTC.